The rows below give T cell receptor beta chains drawn from one sample of a study of low-dose radiotherapy and immunotherapy resistance in tumors. TCRdb reprocessed the reads with MiXCR, giving one entry per CDR3 protein. This table has around 100,000 distinct CDR3 sequences, 20% to 25% appearing once. The material was PBMCs, obtained after low-dose radiotherapy plus immunotherapy. These receptor sequences come from a male donor with prostate cancer. CDR3s include the opening cysteine and the closing phenylalanine or tryptophan. D genes are given only for firm matches. Clone size is stated in some rows and not others, as once, few, many or a class when expanded.

j_call cdr3_length d_call clone_size v_call cdr3_aa cdr3_nt
TRBJ2-5 16 TRBD2 many TRBV13 CASSFGTSGGQETQYF TGTGCCAGCAGCTTTGGGACTAGCGGGGGTCAAGAGACCCAGTACTTC
TRBJ2-1 15 - many TRBV19 CASSLQGSSYNEQFF TGTGCCAGTAGTTTACAGGGAAGCTCCTACAATGAGCAGTTCTTC
TRBJ2-5 14 - few TRBV7-2 CASSLGGRAETQYF TGTGCCAGCAGCTTAGGGGGAAGAGCCGAGACCCAGTACTTC
TRBJ2-2 11 - many TRBV5-1 CATRGPGELFF TGCGCCACCCGGGGGCCCGGGGAGCTGTTTTTT
TRBJ2-7 14 TRBD2 - TRBV12-3/TRBV12-4 CASSLAAGGSEQYF TGTGCCAGCAGTTTAGCGGCGGGGGGATCCGAGCAGTACTTC
TRBJ2-3 15 TRBD2 many TRBV2 CASSERRGVTDTQYF TGTGCCAGCAGTGAAAGACGGGGGGTAACAGATACGCAGTATTTT
TRBJ2-3 18 TRBD2 once TRBV5-1 CASSLERGHFSSTDTQYF TGCGCCAGCAGCTTGGAGCGGGGCCATTTCTCTAGTACAGATACGCAGTATTTT
TRBJ1-2 12 - many TRBV5-5 CASSFNAGGYTF TGTGCCAGCAGCTTCAACGCGGGCGGCTACACCTTC
TRBJ1-2 13 - many TRBV6-2/TRBV6-3 CASSYSIFGGYTF TGTGCCAGCAGTTACAGTATCTTCGGAGGCTACACCTTC
TRBJ1-3 14 - many TRBV19 CASSAQAAGNTIYF TGTGCCAGTAGTGCCCAGGCAGCTGGAAACACCATATATTTT
TRBJ2-1 12 - many TRBV6-2/TRBV6-3 CASTYSSGEQFF TGTGCCAGCACCTATAGTAGCGGAGAGCAGTTCTTC
TRBJ2-3 13 - many TRBV7-8 CASRWSSTDTQYF TGTGCCAGCCGATGGTCGAGCACAGATACGCAGTATTTT
TRBJ2-4 14 TRBD1 many TRBV2 CASKDRWKRNIQYF TGTGCCAGCAAGGACAGGTGGAAAAGAAACATTCAGTACTTC
TRBJ2-3 14 TRBD2 many TRBV12-3/TRBV12-4 CATNTAGTTDTQYF TGTGCCACCAATACAGCGGGGACTACAGATACGCAGTATTTT
TRBJ2-7 13 TRBD1 many TRBV10-3 CAIGQTGLDEQYF TGTGCCATCGGCCAGACAGGGCTCGACGAGCAGTACTTC
TRBJ2-1 17 - many TRBV9 CASSPAVGGGLYNEQFF TGTGCCAGCAGCCCCGCCGTCGGGGGCGGGCTGTACAATGAGCAGTTCTTC
TRBJ1-1 13 - many TRBV6-2/TRBV6-3 CASSLRGAGEAFF TGTGCCAGCAGTCTTCGGGGGGCTGGAGAAGCTTTCTTT
TRBJ1-1 12 - many TRBV7-6 CASSLLGTEAFF TGTGCCAGCAGCTTACTAGGCACTGAAGCTTTCTTT
TRBJ2-3 14 - many TRBV2 CASSDADSTDTQYF TGTGCCAGCAGTGACGCGGACAGCACAGATACGCAGTATTTT
TRBJ1-4 15 TRBD1 many TRBV6-1 CASSEARGLFEKLFF TGTGCCAGCAGTGAAGCAAGGGGGCTCTTTGAAAAACTGTTTTTT
TRBJ1-6 13 TRBD1 many TRBV29-1 CSVLTGINSPLHF TGCAGCGTTCTGACAGGGATCAATTCACCCCTCCACTTT
TRBJ2-7 16 TRBD1 many TRBV7-9 CASSTTPGTGGYEQYF TGTGCCAGCAGCACCACGCCTGGGACAGGGGGCTACGAGCAGTACTTC
TRBJ2-7 14 - many TRBV5-6 CASLTTFSPYEQYF TGTGCCAGCTTGACGACATTTAGTCCCTACGAGCAGTACTTC
TRBJ2-1 18 TRBD2 many TRBV14 CASSPTRFGGNGNREQFF TGTGCCAGCAGCCCCACCCGTTTCGGGGGGAATGGGAACAGGGAGCAGTTCTTC
TRBJ2-2 18 - - TRBV5-4 CAAESETAKGPNTGELFF TGTGCCGCAGAATCCGAGACAGCGAAGGGTCCGAACACCGGGGAGCTGTTTTTT
TRBJ2-1 14 TRBD2 many TRBV20-1 CSASRLAGDNEQFF TGCAGTGCTAGTCGACTAGCGGGGGACAATGAGCAGTTCTTC
TRBJ1-2 15 - many TRBV13 CASSNSRDGTYGYTF TGTGCCAGCAGCAATAGCCGGGACGGAACCTATGGCTACACCTTC
TRBJ1-2 13 - few TRBV4-2 CASSQVEPYGYTF TGTGCCAGCAGCCAAGTTGAACCTTATGGCTACACCTTC
TRBJ2-1 15 TRBD2 many TRBV6-2/TRBV6-3 CASSGPGGSYNEQFF TGTGCCAGCAGTGGGCCGGGGGGGTCCTACAATGAGCAGTTCTTC
TRBJ2-1 13 - - TRBV10-2 CASSRRDGGEQFF TGCGCCAGCAGTAGGAGGGATGGGGGGGAGCAGTTCTTC
TRBJ2-7 15 - - TRBV10-3 CAISEGGESSYEQYF TGTGCCATCAGTGAGGGCGGGGAAAGCTCCTACGAGCAGTACTTC
TRBJ1-5 15 - many TRBV2 CASSEESPPHAAQHF TGTGCCAGCAGTGAAGAATCCCCCCCCCACGCAGCCCAGCATTTT
TRBJ2-1 14 - many TRBV20-1 CSVTASDAYNEQFF TGCAGCGTTACTGCTAGTGACGCCTACAATGAGCAGTTCTTC
TRBJ2-3 14 - many TRBV12-3/TRBV12-4 CASRSPLDTDTQYF TGTGCCAGCAGATCCCCCCTAGACACAGATACGCAGTATTTT
TRBJ1-2 14 TRBD1 - TRBV19 CASKVQGPLGGYTF TGTGCCAGTAAGGTACAGGGGCCCTTAGGAGGCTACACCTTC
TRBJ1-1 11 - many TRBV6-6 CASSSYSEAFF TGTGCCAGCAGTTCATACTCTGAAGCTTTCTTT
TRBJ2-1 15 TRBD2 many TRBV5-5 CASSPAGGLRNEQFF TGTGCCAGCAGCCCGGCGGGGGGGCTCCGCAATGAGCAGTTCTTC
TRBJ2-5 11 TRBD2 many TRBV19 CATSGEETQYF TGTGCCACGAGCGGGGAAGAGACCCAGTACTTC
TRBJ2-5 16 - once TRBV19 CASSMYLGTDQETQYF TGTGCCAGTAGTATGTACCTCGGGACGGATCAAGAGACCCAGTACTTC
TRBJ1-5 14 - many TRBV5-6 CASSSTGSGQPQHF TGTGCCAGCAGCTCGACAGGCTCGGGTCAGCCCCAGCATTTT
TRBJ2-3 15 TRBD2 many TRBV15 CATSGLAGHTDTQYF TGTGCCACCAGCGGATTAGCGGGACACACAGATACGCAGTATTTT
TRBJ2-5 14 - once TRBV2 CASSEDSFQETQYF TGTGCCAGCAGTGAAGACAGCTTCCAAGAGACCCAGTACTTC